These T cell receptor beta chains were read from a single sample in a study of cytomegalovirus exposure and HLA in healthy donors. Repertoires were generated with immunoSEQ multiplex PCR, while TCRdb's copy carries only in-frame clones and drops some. Here the sample spans about 190,000 clones, roughly four fifths being singletons. The source material was PBMCs. These receptors were taken from a woman between 45 and 65 years old in good health and CMV-seropositive. CDR3s include the opening cysteine and the closing phenylalanine or tryptophan. Each record gives: V gene, CDR3 length, D gene, clone size, J gene, CDR3 DNA, CDR3 protein. A D gene is named only where the DNA matches it firmly. Clone size is not always given. Where it is, it says once, few, many or a class for expanded clones.

>TRBV29-1|11|NA|NA|TRBJ2-7
TGCAGCGGTAGAGACAGCTACGAGCAGTACTTC
CSGRDSYEQYF
>TRBV11-3|13|NA|NA|TRBJ2-5
TGTGCCAGCAGCTCCAGGGTCTCAGAGACCCAGTACTTC
CASSSRVSETQYF
>TRBV6-5|16|TRBD1|few|TRBJ1-1
TGTGCCAGCAGTTACTCGTGGACAGGGGGCATCACTGAAGCTTTCTTT
CASSYSWTGGITEAFF
>TRBV29-1|12|NA|NA|TRBJ1-4
TGCAGCGTTGAAGAGGGGGGTGGGGGACTGTTTTTT
CSVEEGGGGLFF
>TRBV5-1|13|NA|once|TRBJ2-3
TGCGCCAGCAGCCCTACGGGCACAGATACGCAGTATTTT
CASSPTGTDTQYF
>TRBV10-3|13|NA|few|TRBJ2-1
TGTGCCATCAGTCCTCGCAGTTACAATGAGCAGTTCTTC
CAISPRSYNEQFF
>TRBV19|16|TRBD1|NA|TRBJ2-2
TGTGCCAGTAGTAGCGACAGGGTGCTTGACACCGGGGAGCTGTTTTTT
CASSSDRVLDTGELFF
>TRBV5-6|16|TRBD1|once|TRBJ2-1
TGTGCCAGCAGCCCACGGGGACAGGGGCTACCGGGTGAGCAGTTCTTC
CASSPRGQGLPGEQFF
>TRBV27|14|NA|NA|TRBJ1-5
TGTGCCAGCAGTTTAGTCGTCAGCAATCAGCCCCAGCATTTT
CASSLVVSNQPQHF
>TRBV28|13|TRBD1|once|TRBJ1-2
TGTGCCAGCAGCCCAGGACAGGTCTATGGCTACACCTTC
CASSPGQVYGYTF
>TRBV28|17|TRBD2|NA|TRBJ2-5
TGTGCCAGCAGTTTTGGGACTAGCGGGGGGGTCTGGGAGACCCAGTACTTC
CASSFGTSGGVWETQYF
>TRBV19|13|TRBD1|NA|TRBJ1-2
TGTGCCAGTAGTGCAGGGGGCTTCTATGGCTACACCTTC
CASSAGGFYGYTF
>TRBV6-6|12|TRBD1|NA|TRBJ2-7
TGTGCCAGCAGTCGACAGGGATACGAGCAGTACTTC
CASSRQGYEQYF
>TRBV19|16|NA|once|TRBJ1-6
TGTGCCAGTAGTATTCTGCTCGGCGGCTCTCCGGTAGGACTCCACTTT
CASSILLGGSPVGLHF
>TRBV7-6|13|NA|NA|TRBJ2-1
TGTGCCAGCAGCTTAGGGCAGAACAATGAGCAGTTCTTC
CASSLGQNNEQFF
>TRBV7-9|15|NA|NA|TRBJ1-4
TGTGCCAGCAGCTCATCCGGACGCGGGCCCGCAAAACTGTTTTTT
CASSSSGRGPAKLFF
>TRBV11-3|13|NA|NA|TRBJ2-1
TGTGCCAGCAGCCAACCCCTAGAAGATGAGCAGTTCTTC
CASSQPLEDEQFF
>TRBV7-2|16|TRBD1|NA|TRBJ1-2
TGTGCCAGCAGCTCCAGGGGCAGGGGGTATCACTATGGCTACACCTTC
CASSSRGRGYHYGYTF
>TRBV6-5|15|NA|NA|TRBJ2-5
TGTGCCAGCAGTTATAGTGGCAGGGGACAAGAGACCCAGTACTTC
CASSYSGRGQETQYF
>TRBV12-5|15|TRBD1|NA|TRBJ1-2
TGTGCTAGTGGTGCCTCGGGACAGGGGGCGGGTGGCTACACCTTC
CASGASGQGAGGYTF
>TRBV9|14|NA|NA|TRBJ1-5
TGTGCCAGCAGTGGTGGGGGGATCGGGCAGCCCCAGCATTTT
CASSGGGIGQPQHF
>TRBV6-6|14|TRBD1|NA|TRBJ1-4
TGTGCCAGCAGTTACGGGACAGGGTATGAAAAACTGTTTTTT
CASSYGTGYEKLFF
>TRBV11-3|13|NA|NA|TRBJ2-1
TGTGCCAGCAGCTTAGATTCATACAATGAGCAGTTCTTC
CASSLDSYNEQFF
>TRBV30|14|TRBD1|NA|TRBJ2-7
TGTGCCTGGAGTGGGGGACAGATAACCTACGAGCAGTACTTC
CAWSGGQITYEQYF
>TRBV9|14|TRBD1|NA|TRBJ1-2
TGTGCCAGCAGCGTTCCAGGGGGAATCTATGGCTACACCTTC
CASSVPGGIYGYTF
>TRBV19|12|NA|NA|TRBJ1-6
TGTGCCAGTAGTATCGGGTCTGCACCCCTCCACTTT
CASSIGSAPLHF
>TRBV4-1|16|NA|NA|TRBJ1-4
TGCGCCAGCAGCCAAGGCCAGGGCAAATCAAATGAAAAACTGTTTTTT
CASSQGQGKSNEKLFF
>TRBV7-9|16|TRBD2|NA|TRBJ2-3
TGTGCCAGCAGCTTGTTCCAGCGGGGGGCCACAGATACGCAGTATTTT
CASSLFQRGATDTQYF
>TRBV19|14|NA|NA|TRBJ1-1
TGTGCCAGTAGTATATCGCGGCCGGGGACTGAAGCTTTCTTT
CASSISRPGTEAFF
>TRBV19|16|NA|NA|TRBJ1-1
TGTGCCAGTAGTATCTACGGGTCGCTCTTGAACACTGAAGCTTTCTTT
CASSIYGSLLNTEAFF
>TRBV4-1|14|NA|few|TRBJ2-1
TGCGCCAGCAGCCAAGACTACAGCAACAATGAGCAGTTCTTC
CASSQDYSNNEQFF
>TRBV5-6|13|NA|NA|TRBJ1-6
TGTGCCAGCAGCTTGGCCCAGGCTTCACCCCTCCACTTT
CASSLAQASPLHF
>TRBV6-1|16|TRBD2|NA|TRBJ2-5
TGTGCCAGCAGTGGGCGACTAGCGGGAGCCTGGGAGACCCAGTACTTC
CASSGRLAGAWETQYF
>TRBV6-6|13|TRBD2|NA|TRBJ2-1
TGTGCCAGCAGTTACACTAGCGCAGATGAGCAGTTCTTC
CASSYTSADEQFF
>TRBV28|16|NA|NA|TRBJ2-7
TGTGCCAGCAGCTCTCCCTCTGAGGGGGGGTTTTACGAGCAGTACTTC
CASSSPSEGGFYEQYF
>TRBV7-3|15|NA|NA|TRBJ2-2
TGTGCCAGCAGCCCAACAGGGATCGACACCGGGGAGCTGTTTTTT
CASSPTGIDTGELFF
>TRBV4-2|17|TRBD1|NA|TRBJ1-2
TGTGCCAGCAGCCCGCGACAGGGAAAACGAACTAACTATGGCTACACCTTC
CASSPRQGKRTNYGYTF
>TRBV18|16|NA|NA|TRBJ1-3
TGTGCCAGCTCACCACCGGTGCAGTACTCTGGAAACACCATATATTTT
CASSPPVQYSGNTIYF
>TRBV30|14|NA|NA|TRBJ2-4
TGTGCCTGGAGTCGGAGTAATTTAAAAAACATTCAGTACTTC
CAWSRSNLKNIQYF
>TRBV6-6|15|TRBD1|NA|TRBJ2-7
TGTGCCAGCAGTCAAGCTCGACAGGGTGGGGACGAGCAGTACTTC
CASSQARQGGDEQYF
>TRBV6-5|14|NA|NA|TRBJ2-2
TGTGCCAGCTCCGGGGTTGGAGGGGCCGGGGAGCTGTTTTTT
CASSGVGGAGELFF
>TRBV6-5|13|NA|NA|TRBJ1-1
TGTGCCAGCAGCCGGGTAGGGAACACTGAAGCTTTCTTT
CASSRVGNTEAFF
>TRBV5-1|16|TRBD2|NA|TRBJ2-5
TGCGCCAGCAGCACCCAGGCTAGCGGACCCCAAGAGACCCAGTACTTC
CASSTQASGPQETQYF
>TRBV6-6|15|NA|NA|TRBJ1-2
TGTGCCAGCAGCCTGGTGGGGGGGCTCGGTGAGGGCTACACCTTC
CASSLVGGLGEGYTF
>TRBV5-8|13|NA|NA|TRBJ2-5
TGTGCCAGCAGCTTGGAGGGAGGCGAGACCCAGTACTTC
CASSLEGGETQYF
>TRBV18|16|TRBD1|NA|TRBJ1-6
TGTGCCAGCTCACCGACAGGGAGCCCTTATAATTCACCCCTCCACTTT
CASSPTGSPYNSPLHF
>TRBV9|16|NA|NA|TRBJ1-3
TGTGCCAGCAGCGTAGGAGCACTCAACTCTGGAAACACCATATATTTT
CASSVGALNSGNTIYF
>TRBV7-2|15|NA|NA|TRBJ1-5
TGTGCCAGCAGCCTGCAGGGGCCTAGCAATCAGCCCCAGCATTTT
CASSLQGPSNQPQHF
>TRBV10-1|14|TRBD2|NA|TRBJ2-5
TGCGCCAGCAGTGAGGCTAGCGGCCAAGAGACCCAGTACTTC
CASSEASGQETQYF
>TRBV4-3|14|NA|NA|TRBJ1-5
TGCGCCAGCAGCCAAGTCCCAGGTAATCAGCCCCAGCATTTT
CASSQVPGNQPQHF
>TRBV2|18|TRBD1|once|TRBJ1-1
TGTGCCAGCAGCCGTACTAGGACAGGGGATATCAAGGACACTGAAGCTTTCTTT
CASSRTRTGDIKDTEAFF
>TRBV7-2|16|TRBD1|NA|TRBJ1-6
TGTGCCAGCAGCTCCGGGACAGGGGTATCTGTTTCACCCCTCCACTTT
CASSSGTGVSVSPLHF
>TRBV5-1|15|NA|NA|TRBJ1-4
TGCGCCAGCAGATCGACGGTCTCAGAGGTTGAAAAACTGTTTTTT
CASRSTVSEVEKLFF
>TRBV15|14|TRBD1|NA|TRBJ1-2
TGTGCCACCAGCAGAGTTAGACAGGGGAACGGCTACACCTTC
CATSRVRQGNGYTF
>TRBV5-1|15|NA|few|TRBJ1-1
TGCGCCAGCAGCTCGTGGGCTACGACGAACACTGAAGCTTTCTTT
CASSSWATTNTEAFF
>TRBV6-5|13|NA|NA|TRBJ2-7
TGTGCCAGCGGCTCCCCCAACACCTACGAGCAGTACTTC
CASGSPNTYEQYF
>TRBV9|14|NA|NA|TRBJ2-1
TGTGCCAGCAGTCCGGGACTCGAGTACAATGAGCAGTTCTTC
CASSPGLEYNEQFF
>TRBV6-5|15|TRBD1|NA|TRBJ1-1
TGTGCCAGCAGCGAAAATACAGGGGTGAACACTGAAGCTTTCTTT
CASSENTGVNTEAFF
>TRBV19|14|NA|NA|TRBJ1-1
TGTGCCAGTAGTATGGGGACAACGAACACTGAAGCTTTCTTT
CASSMGTTNTEAFF
>TRBV5-6|16|TRBD1|NA|TRBJ1-1
TGTGCCAGCAGCGCGGGACAGGGGCAGGGGCGATCTGAAGCTTTCTTT
CASSAGQGQGRSEAFF